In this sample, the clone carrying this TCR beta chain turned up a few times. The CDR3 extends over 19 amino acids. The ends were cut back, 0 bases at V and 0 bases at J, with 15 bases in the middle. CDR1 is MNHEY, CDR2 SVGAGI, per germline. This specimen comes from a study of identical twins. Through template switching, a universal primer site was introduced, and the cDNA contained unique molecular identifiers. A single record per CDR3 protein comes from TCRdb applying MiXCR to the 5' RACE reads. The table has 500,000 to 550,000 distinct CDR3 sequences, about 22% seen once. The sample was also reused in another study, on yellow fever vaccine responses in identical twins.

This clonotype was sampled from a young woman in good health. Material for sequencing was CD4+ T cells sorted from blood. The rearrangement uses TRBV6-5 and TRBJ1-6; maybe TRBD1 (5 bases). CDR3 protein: CASSYSGTFRSSYNSPLHF. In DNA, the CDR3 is TGTGCCAGCAGTTACTCGGGGACTTTCCGTAGCTCCTATAATTCACCCCTCCACTTT.